The 23 T cell receptor beta chains below come from one sample, sequenced in a study of vaccination and CD4 T cells after COVID-19. The assay that was used to sequence DNA from cultured CD4+ T cells was the Oncomine TCR Beta short-read assay. TCRdb re-called the PCR reads with MiXCR, one entry per CDR3 protein. The sample has roughly 15,000 distinct CDR3 sequences, about 61% seen once. Treatment described: roughly 11-day PBMC culture with coronavirus spike peptide pools or control peptides (ViraFEST assay). Their specific antigens are unknown. The sequencing sample was made of CD4+ T cells from blood, cultured in vitro. The receptors stem from a human donor who had recovered from COVID-19.

The chain has TRBV2 and TRBJ2-7; 7 positions agree with TRBD2. J was trimmed by 2 bases and V by 4 bases; bases with no gene match: 11. The CDR3 totals 16 residues. The germline V gene encodes CDR1 SNHLY and CDR2 FYNNEI. The DNA for the CDR3 is TGTGCCAGCAGTGCTAGACTAGCAGCGAGCCCCTACGAGCAGTACTTC. It encodes CASSARLAASPYEQYF.

This clonotype came up a few times. CDR3 residues: CSARYSGGRGYTF. The CDR3 coding sequence is TGCAGTGCTAGATATTCGGGGGGACGGGGCTACACCTTC. The J gene is TRBJ1-2, the V gene TRBV20-1; tentative D call: TRBD1 (5 bases). Germline lookup yields CDR1 DFQATT and CDR2 SNEGSKA (reference sequence). Trimming cost V 2 bases and J 8 bases, with 15 bases left between them. The CDR3 has 13 residues.

This clonotype was found once. The J gene is TRBJ2-1, the V gene TRBV19; 15 bases fit TRBD2. Germline V CDR1 and CDR2: LNHDA, SQIVND (reference sequence). The V gene end was trimmed by 3 bases and the J gene end by 7 bases; junction bases not matched to a gene: 7. The CDR3 runs to 17 residues. DNA for the CDR3: TGTGCCAGTAGTATGGATCTGGGACTAGCGGGAGGAAATGAGCAGTTCTTC. Protein sequence: CASSMDLGLAGGNEQFF.

This clonotype was detected only once. J is TRBJ2-3 and V is TRBV19; 8 nucleotides line up with TRBD2. This CDR3 has 17 amino acids. Germline assignment: CDR1 LNHDA and CDR2 SQIVND (reference sequence). Trimming at V came to 6 bases and at J to 0 bases, leaving 11 bases not matched to a gene. The chain's CDR3 is CASSPPSGSPSTDTQYF. CDR3 nucleotide sequence: TGTGCCAGTAGCCCTCCCAGCGGGAGCCCAAGCACAGATACGCAGTATTTT.

V usage is TRBV7-2 and J usage is TRBJ2-7; 7 nucleotides match TRBD2. The trim removed 3 bases at V and 4 bases at J, leaving 9 bases unmatched. CDR1 is SGHTA, CDR2 FQGNSA, per germline. The length of the CDR3 is 15 residues. The CDR3 sequence: CASSLGRREWYEQYF. The CDR3 DNA reads as TGTGCCAGCAGCTTGGGGAGGCGGGAGTGGTACGAGCAGTACTTC.

The CDR3 DNA is TGCAGTGCTAGTTCGGCCGTAATGCGGCCCCAGCATTTT. Translating gives CSASSAVMRPQHF. V gene TRBV20-1 combines with J gene TRBJ1-5; D call uncertain. Deletions cut 3 bases from V and 9 bases from J, with 15 bases between. The CDR3 extends over 13 amino acids. Germline V lookup: CDR1 DFQATT, CDR2 SNEGSKA (reference sequence).

The CDR3: CASSMISGALGTDTQYF. As DNA, the CDR3 is TGTGCCAGCAGCATGATTAGCGGGGCCTTAGGCACAGATACGCAGTATTTT. This chain connects TRBV6-1 to TRBJ2-3, with 8 bases identical to TRBD2. V dropped 6 bases and J dropped 1; count of bases not matched to a gene: 12. Germline V gene lookup returns CDR1 MNHNS and CDR2 SASEGT. CDR3 length equals 17 residues.

This clonotype has a single count. The chain has TRBV19 and TRBJ1-3, with a weak D call TRBD1 (6 bases). V lost 3 bases to trimming and J lost 0 bases, with 12 bases between them. The germline V gene has CDR1 LNHDA and CDR2 SQIVND (reference sequence). CDR3 length: 16 amino acids. The CDR3 here is CASSIGTHYSGNTIYF. As DNA, the CDR3 is TGTGCCAGTAGTATTGGGACACATTACTCTGGAAACACCATATATTTT.

V and J are TRBV15 and TRBJ2-6, with a tentative D call TRBD2 (6 bases). V lost 2 bases and J lost 4, with 18 bases in between. Germline values: CDR1 LNHNV, CDR2 YYDKDF (reference sequence). This CDR3 is 18 amino acids long. CDR3 DNA: TGTGCCACCAGCAGATCTCAGCCTGGTGCGGGGGGGGCCAACGTCCTGACTTTC. This sequence encodes CATSRSQPGAGGANVLTF.

This clonotype was counted only a few times. V and J are TRBV6-5 and TRBJ1-3, with D uncertain. Germline V CDR1 and CDR2: MNHEY, SVGAGI. V shed 3 bases and J shed 2 bases, with 11 bases lying between them. There are 15 residues in the CDR3. CDR3 in DNA: TGTGCCAGCAGTTATGGCGGAGCAACTGGAAACACCATATATTTT. Translating it yields CASSYGGATGNTIYF.

V usage is TRBV6-1 and J usage is TRBJ2-7; D remains unclear. This CDR3 spans 13 amino acids. Trimming removed 6 bases at V and 0 bases at J, with 9 bases between. Per the germline V gene, CDR1 is MNHNS and CDR2 is SASEGT. This CDR3 is CASRAFSSYEQYF. For the CDR3, the DNA is TGTGCCAGCAGAGCCTTTAGCTCCTACGAGCAGTACTTC.

The chain uses TRBV6-1 and TRBJ1-2; D unresolved. V gave up 4 bases and J gave up 6 bases, with 3 bases separating them. From germline, CDR1 is MNHNS and CDR2 SASEGT. The CDR3 totals 10 residues. In DNA, the CDR3 is TGTGCCAGCAGTGGTGATGGCTACACCTTC. It codes for CASSGDGYTF.

CDR3 residues: CASRHADRDNQPQHF. DNA of the CDR3: TGTGCCAGCAGACACGCTGACAGAGACAATCAGCCCCAGCATTTT. This chain connects TRBV6-2 or TRBV6-3 to TRBJ1-5, with D possibly matching TRBD1 (5 bases). The V gene's germline CDR1 is MNHEY and CDR2 SVGEGT. Trimming removed 6 bases at V and 3 bases at J, with 15 bases between. This CDR3 is built from 15 residues.

The V call is TRBV12-3 or TRBV12-4, the J call TRBJ1-5, with TRBD1 matching over 7 bases. The CDR3 is made up of 18 amino acids. Losses at the gene ends were 6 bases for V and 2 bases for J; bases not matched to a gene: 16. CDR3 in amino acids: CASRWDSYFIEGNQPQHF. CDR3 sequence (DNA): TGTGCCAGCAGGTGGGACAGCTACTTTATAGAGGGCAATCAGCCCCAGCATTTT.

J is TRBJ1-5 and V is TRBV6-2 or TRBV6-3, with 7 nucleotides matching TRBD1. CDR1 MNHEY and CDR2 SVGEGT come from the germline V gene. CDR3 length: 13 amino acids. The junction had 8 bases not matched to a gene; V was cut back by 10 bases and J by 5 bases. CDR3 residues: CATNDRADQPQHF. CDR3 DNA: TGTGCCACGAACGACAGGGCTGATCAGCCCCAGCATTTT.

The chain carries TRBV27 and TRBJ1-6; D is perhaps TRBD1 (6 bases). Germline lookup yields CDR1 MNHEY and CDR2 SMNVEV (reference sequence). The CDR3 is made up of 13 amino acids. Trimming stripped 6 bases from V and 10 bases from J, with 13 bases between. CDR3 protein: CASSYRVDSPLHF. Here the CDR3 DNA reads TGTGCCAGCAGCTACAGGGTTGACTCACCCCTCCACTTT.

The rearrangement links TRBV24-1 to TRBJ2-3, with D maybe TRBD1 (6 bases). Trimming took 9 bases from V and 0 from J, leaving 9 bases between them. The CDR3 is made up of 13 amino acids. Germline loops: CDR1 KGHDR, CDR2 SFDVKD. CDR3 DNA sequence: TGTGCCACCGGACAGACTAGCACAGATACGCAGTATTTT. Translation: CATGQTSTDTQYF.

The chain uses TRBV11-3 and TRBJ1-2; D uncertain. Germline assignment: CDR1 SGHNT and CDR2 YENEEA. The CDR3 totals 15 residues. Trimming left V 5 bases short and J 4 bases short, with 17 bases between. For the CDR3, the DNA is TGTGCCAGCAGCCCCCCCGGCATCAACGCCTATGGCTACACCTTC. Its translation: CASSPPGINAYGYTF.

This chain uses TRBV7-2 with TRBJ2-4; D is ambiguous. This CDR3 region has 14 residues. V lost 5 bases and J 0 bases, leaving 8 bases between the germline ends. Germline V lookup: CDR1 SGHTA, CDR2 FQGNSA. CDR3 residues: CASSPALAKNIQYF. CDR3 bases: TGTGCCAGCAGCCCAGCCCTAGCCAAAAACATTCAGTACTTC.

V is TRBV10-1 and J is TRBJ2-7; tentatively, D is TRBD1 (5 bases). With 0 bases removed from V and 5 bases from J, the gap between germline ends came to 11 bases. CDR3 size: 14 residues. The germline V gene has CDR1 WNHNN and CDR2 SYGVQD (reference sequence). The CDR3 DNA sequence: TGCGCCAGCAGTGAGTCAGGGGCCAACCACGAGCAGTACTTC. Amino acids: CASSESGANHEQYF.

J is TRBJ1-2 and V is TRBV30, with a weak D call TRBD1 (6 bases). Germline assignment: CDR1 GTSNPN and CDR2 SVGIG (reference sequence). The ends were cut back, 3 bases at V and 3 bases at J, with 14 bases in the middle. This CDR3 is built from 14 residues. The CDR3 region has the DNA TGTGCCTGGAGCGGGGGGCAGTATCACTATGGCTACACCTTC. Translated: CAWSGGQYHYGYTF.

The chain joins TRBV20-1 to TRBJ1-2, with 11 bases that match TRBD1. CDR1 DFQATT and CDR2 SNEGSKA come from the germline V gene (reference sequence). Germline trimming cut 2 bases from V and 4 bases from J; bases unmatched to any gene: 3. The CDR3 loop spans 14 amino acids. The DNA for the CDR3 is TGCAGTGCTAGATTGGGACAGGGGGGCTATGGCTACACCTTC. Translation gives CSARLGQGGYGYTF.

V usage is TRBV7-3 and J usage is TRBJ1-2; 7 nucleotides agree with TRBD1. Trimming at V came to 2 bases and at J to 4 bases, leaving 4 bases not matched to a gene. CDR3 size: 14 residues. CDR1 and CDR2 (germline): SGHTA, FQGTGA. In DNA, the CDR3 is TGTGCCAGCAGCTTAGGCGACAGGGCCTATGGCTACACCTTC. This gives the protein CASSLGDRAYGYTF.